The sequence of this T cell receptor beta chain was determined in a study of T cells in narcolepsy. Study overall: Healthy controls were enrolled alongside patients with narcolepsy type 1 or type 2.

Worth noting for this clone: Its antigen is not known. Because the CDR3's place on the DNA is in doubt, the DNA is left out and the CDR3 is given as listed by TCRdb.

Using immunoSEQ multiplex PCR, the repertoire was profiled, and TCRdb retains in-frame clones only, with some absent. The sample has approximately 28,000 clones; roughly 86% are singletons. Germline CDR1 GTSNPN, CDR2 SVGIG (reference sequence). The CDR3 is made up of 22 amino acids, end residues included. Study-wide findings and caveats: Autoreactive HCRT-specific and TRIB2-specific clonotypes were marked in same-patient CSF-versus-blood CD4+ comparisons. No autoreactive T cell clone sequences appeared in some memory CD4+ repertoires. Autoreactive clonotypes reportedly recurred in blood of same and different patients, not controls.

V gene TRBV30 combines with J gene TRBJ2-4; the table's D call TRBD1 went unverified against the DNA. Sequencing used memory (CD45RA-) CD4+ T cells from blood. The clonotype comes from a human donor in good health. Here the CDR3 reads CAWSPYSGTGSRSSLDKNIQYF.